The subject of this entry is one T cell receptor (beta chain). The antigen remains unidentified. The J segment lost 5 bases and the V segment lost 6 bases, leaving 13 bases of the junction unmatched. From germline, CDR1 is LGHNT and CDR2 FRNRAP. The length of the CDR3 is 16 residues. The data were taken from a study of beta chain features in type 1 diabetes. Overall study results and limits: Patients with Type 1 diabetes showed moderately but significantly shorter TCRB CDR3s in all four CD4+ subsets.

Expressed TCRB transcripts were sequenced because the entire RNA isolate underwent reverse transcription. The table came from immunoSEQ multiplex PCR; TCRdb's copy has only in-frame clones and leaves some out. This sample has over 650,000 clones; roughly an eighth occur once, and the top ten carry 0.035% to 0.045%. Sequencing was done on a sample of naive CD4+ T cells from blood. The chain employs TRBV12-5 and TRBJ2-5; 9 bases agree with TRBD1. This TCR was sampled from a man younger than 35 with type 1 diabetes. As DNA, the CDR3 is TGTGCTAGTGGGACGGGACAGGGCCCGTTCAGGGAGACCCAGTACTTC. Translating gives CASGTGQGPFRETQYF.